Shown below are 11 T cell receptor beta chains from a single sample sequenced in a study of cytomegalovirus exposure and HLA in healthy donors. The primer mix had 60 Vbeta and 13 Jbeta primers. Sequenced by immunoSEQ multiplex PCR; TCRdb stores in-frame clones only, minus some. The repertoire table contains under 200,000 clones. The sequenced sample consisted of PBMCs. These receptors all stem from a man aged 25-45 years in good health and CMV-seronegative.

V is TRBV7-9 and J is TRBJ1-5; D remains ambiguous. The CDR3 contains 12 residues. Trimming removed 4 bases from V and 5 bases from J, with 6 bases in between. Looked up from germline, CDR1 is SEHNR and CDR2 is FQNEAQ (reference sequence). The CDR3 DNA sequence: TGTGCCAGCAGCTCCGGGGATCAGCCCCAGCATTTT. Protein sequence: CASSSGDQPQHF.

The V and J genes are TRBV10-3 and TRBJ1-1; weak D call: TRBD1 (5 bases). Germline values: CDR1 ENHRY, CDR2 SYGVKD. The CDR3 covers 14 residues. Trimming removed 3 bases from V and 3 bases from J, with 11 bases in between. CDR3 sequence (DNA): TGTGCCATCAGTGACCTCGGCAGGGACACTGAAGCTTTCTTT. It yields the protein CAISDLGRDTEAFF.

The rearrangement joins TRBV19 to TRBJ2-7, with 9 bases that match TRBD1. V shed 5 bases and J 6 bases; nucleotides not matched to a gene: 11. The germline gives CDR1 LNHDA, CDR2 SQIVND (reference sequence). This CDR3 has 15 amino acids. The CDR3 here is CASSPRDRDSGEQYF. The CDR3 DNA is TGTGCCAGTAGTCCCCGGGACAGGGATTCGGGCGAGCAGTACTTC.

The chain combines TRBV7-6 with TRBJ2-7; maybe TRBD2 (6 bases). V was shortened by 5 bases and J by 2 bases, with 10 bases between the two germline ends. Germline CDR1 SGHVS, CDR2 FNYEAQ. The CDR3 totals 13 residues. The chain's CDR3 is CASSPGATYEQYF. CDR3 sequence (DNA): TGTGCCAGCAGCCCGGGAGCAACCTACGAGCAGTACTTC.

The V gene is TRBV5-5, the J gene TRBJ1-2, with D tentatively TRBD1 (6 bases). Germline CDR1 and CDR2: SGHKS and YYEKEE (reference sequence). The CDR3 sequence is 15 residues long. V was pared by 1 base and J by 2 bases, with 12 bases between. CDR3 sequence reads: CASSLTGTQNYGYTF. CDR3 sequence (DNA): TGTGCCAGCAGCTTGACCGGGACACAAAACTATGGCTACACCTTC. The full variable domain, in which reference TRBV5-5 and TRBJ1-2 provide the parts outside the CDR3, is DAGVTQSPTHLIKTRGQQVTLRCSPISGHKSVSWYQQVLGQGPQFIFQYYEKEERGRGNFPDRFSARQFPNYSSELNVNALLLGDSALYLCASSLTGTQNYGYTFGSGTRLTVV.

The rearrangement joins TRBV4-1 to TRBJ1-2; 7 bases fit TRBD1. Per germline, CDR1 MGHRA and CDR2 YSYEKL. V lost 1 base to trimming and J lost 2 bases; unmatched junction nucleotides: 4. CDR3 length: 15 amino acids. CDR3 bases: TGCGCCAGCAGCCAAGCTTCACAGGGGAACTATGGCTACACCTTC. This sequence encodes CASSQASQGNYGYTF.

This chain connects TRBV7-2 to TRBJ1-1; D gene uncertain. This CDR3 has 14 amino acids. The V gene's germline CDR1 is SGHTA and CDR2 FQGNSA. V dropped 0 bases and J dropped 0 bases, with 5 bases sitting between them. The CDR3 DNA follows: TGTGCCAGCAGCTTAGCCGGAGTGAACACTGAAGCTTTCTTT. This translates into CASSLAGVNTEAFF.

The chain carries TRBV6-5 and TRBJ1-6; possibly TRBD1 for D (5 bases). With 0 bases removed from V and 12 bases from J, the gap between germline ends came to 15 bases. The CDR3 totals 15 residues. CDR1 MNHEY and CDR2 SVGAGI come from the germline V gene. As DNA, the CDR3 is TGTGCCAGCAGTTACTCACCAGGGACTGATTTACCCCTCCACTTT. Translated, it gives CASSYSPGTDLPLHF.

The CDR3 spells CASSIQDVEPQHF. CDR3 DNA: TGTGCCAGTAGTATACAGGATGTAGAGCCCCAGCATTTT. The chain has TRBV19 and TRBJ1-5; no firm D call. Germline V gene sequence: CDR1 LNHDA, CDR2 SQIVND (reference sequence). The CDR3 runs to 13 residues. V was cut by 2 bases and J by 8 bases, with 10 bases left in between.

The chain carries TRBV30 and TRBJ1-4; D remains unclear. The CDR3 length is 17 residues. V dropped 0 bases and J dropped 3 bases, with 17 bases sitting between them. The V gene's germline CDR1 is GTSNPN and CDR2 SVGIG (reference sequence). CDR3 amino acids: CAWSVPRLLGANEKLFF. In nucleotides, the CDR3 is TGTGCCTGGAGTGTGCCCCGCCTCCTCGGTGCTAATGAAAAACTGTTTTTT.

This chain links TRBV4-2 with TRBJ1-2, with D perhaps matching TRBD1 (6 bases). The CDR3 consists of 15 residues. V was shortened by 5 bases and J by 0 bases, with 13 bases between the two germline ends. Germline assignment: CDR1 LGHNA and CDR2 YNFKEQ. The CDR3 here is CASSETTGPNYGYTF. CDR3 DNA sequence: TGTGCCAGCAGCGAAACGACAGGACCTAACTATGGCTACACCTTC.